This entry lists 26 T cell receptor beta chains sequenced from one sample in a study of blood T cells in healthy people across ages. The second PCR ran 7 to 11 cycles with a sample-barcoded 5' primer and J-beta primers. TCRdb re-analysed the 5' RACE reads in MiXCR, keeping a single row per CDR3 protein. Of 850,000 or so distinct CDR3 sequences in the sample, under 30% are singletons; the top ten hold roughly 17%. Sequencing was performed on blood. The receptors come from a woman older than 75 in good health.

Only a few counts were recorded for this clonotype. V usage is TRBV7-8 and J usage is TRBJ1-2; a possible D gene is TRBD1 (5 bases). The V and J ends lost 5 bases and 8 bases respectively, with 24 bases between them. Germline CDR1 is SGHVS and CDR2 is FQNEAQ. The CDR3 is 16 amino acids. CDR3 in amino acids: CASSPRGPGGTGGYTF. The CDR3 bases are TGTGCCAGCAGCCCCCGGGGCCCGGGCGGGACGGGCGGCTACACCTTC.

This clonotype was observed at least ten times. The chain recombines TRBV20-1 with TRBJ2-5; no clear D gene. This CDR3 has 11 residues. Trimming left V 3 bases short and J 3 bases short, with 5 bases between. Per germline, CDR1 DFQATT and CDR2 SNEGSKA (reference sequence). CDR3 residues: CSASFEETQYF. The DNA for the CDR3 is TGCAGTGCTAGCTTCGAAGAGACCCAGTACTTC.

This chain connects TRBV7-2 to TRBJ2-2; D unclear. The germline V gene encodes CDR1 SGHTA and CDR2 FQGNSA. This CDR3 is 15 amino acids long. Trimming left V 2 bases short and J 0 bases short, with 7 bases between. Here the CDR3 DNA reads TGTGCCAGCAGCTTACAGCGTACGAACACCGGGGAGCTGTTTTTT. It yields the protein CASSLQRTNTGELFF.

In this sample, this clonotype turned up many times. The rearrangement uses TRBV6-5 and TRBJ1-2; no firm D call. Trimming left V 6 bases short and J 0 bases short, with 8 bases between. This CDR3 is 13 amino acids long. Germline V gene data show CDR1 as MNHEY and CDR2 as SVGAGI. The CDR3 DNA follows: TGTGCCAGCAGAAGGGCGACTAACTATGGCTACACCTTC. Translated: CASRRATNYGYTF.

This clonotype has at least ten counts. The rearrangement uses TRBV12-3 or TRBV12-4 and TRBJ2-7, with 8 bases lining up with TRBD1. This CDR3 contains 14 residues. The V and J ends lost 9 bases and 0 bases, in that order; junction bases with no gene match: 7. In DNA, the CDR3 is TGTGCCAGTAGTAGACAGGGGAGCTCCTACGAGCAGTACTTC. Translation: CASSRQGSSYEQYF.

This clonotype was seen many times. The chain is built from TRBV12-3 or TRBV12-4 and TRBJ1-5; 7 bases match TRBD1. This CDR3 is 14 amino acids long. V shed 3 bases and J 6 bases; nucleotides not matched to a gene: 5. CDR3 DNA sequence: TGTGCCAGCAGTTTCAGACAGGGAGGTCAGCCCCAGCATTTT. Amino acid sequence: CASSFRQGGQPQHF.

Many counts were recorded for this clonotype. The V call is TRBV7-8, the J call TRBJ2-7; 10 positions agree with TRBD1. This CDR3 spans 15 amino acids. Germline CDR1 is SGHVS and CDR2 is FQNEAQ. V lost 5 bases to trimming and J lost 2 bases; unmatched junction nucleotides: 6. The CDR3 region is CASSQRTGGPYEQYF. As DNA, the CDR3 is TGTGCCAGCAGCCAAAGGACAGGGGGGCCCTACGAGCAGTACTTC.

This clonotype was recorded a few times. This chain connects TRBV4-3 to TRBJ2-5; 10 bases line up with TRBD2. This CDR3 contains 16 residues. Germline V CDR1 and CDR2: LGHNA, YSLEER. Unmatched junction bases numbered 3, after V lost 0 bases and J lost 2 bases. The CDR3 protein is CASSQETSGAQETQYF. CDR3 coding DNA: TGCGCCAGCAGCCAAGAAACTAGCGGGGCACAAGAGACCCAGTACTTC.

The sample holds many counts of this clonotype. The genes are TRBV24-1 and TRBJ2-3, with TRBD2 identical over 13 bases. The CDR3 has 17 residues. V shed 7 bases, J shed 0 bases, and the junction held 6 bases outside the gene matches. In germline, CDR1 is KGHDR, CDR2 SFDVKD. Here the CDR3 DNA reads TGTGCCACCAGCCGGACTAGCGGGGGTTCTAGCACAGATACGCAGTATTTT. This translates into CATSRTSGGSSTDTQYF.

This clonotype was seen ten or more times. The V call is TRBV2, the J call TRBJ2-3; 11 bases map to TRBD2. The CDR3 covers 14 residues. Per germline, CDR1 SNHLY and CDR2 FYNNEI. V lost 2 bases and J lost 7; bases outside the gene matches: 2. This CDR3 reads CASSELAGGYTQYF. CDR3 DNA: TGTGCCAGCAGTGAACTAGCGGGGGGATATACGCAGTATTTT.

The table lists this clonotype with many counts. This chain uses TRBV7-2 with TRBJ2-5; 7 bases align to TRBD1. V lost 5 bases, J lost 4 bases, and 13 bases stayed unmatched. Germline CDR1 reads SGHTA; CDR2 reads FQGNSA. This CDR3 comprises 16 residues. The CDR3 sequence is CASSPGTAAGLETQYF. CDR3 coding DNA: TGTGCCAGCAGCCCCGGGACAGCCGCCGGGTTAGAGACCCAGTACTTC.

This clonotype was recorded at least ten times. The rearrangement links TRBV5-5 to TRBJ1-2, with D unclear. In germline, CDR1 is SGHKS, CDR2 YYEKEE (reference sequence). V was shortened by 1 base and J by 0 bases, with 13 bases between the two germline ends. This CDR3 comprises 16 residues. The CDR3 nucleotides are TGTGCCAGCAGCTTGCTGACGAATTCTGCTAACTATGGCTACACCTTC. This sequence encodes CASSLLTNSANYGYTF.

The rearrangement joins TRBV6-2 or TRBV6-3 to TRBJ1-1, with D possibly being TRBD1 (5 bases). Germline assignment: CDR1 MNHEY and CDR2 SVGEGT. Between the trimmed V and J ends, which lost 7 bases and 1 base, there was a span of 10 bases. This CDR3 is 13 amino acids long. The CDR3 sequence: CASTNTGNTEAFF. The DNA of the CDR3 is TGTGCCAGCACCAACACAGGGAACACTGAAGCTTTCTTT.

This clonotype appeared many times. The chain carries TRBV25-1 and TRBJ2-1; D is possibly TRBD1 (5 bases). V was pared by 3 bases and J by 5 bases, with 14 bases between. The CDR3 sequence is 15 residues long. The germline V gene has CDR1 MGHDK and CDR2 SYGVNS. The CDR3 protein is CASSEPAGRDNEQFF. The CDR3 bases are TGTGCCAGCAGTGAGCCGGCAGGGCGAGACAATGAGCAGTTCTTC.

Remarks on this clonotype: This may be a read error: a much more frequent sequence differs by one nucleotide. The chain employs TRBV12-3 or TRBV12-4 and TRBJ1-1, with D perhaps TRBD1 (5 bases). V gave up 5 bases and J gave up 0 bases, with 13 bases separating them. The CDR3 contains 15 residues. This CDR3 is CASSGSRTLNTEAFF. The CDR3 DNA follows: TGTGCCAGCAGTGGATCCAGGACATTGAACACTGAAGCTTTCTTT.

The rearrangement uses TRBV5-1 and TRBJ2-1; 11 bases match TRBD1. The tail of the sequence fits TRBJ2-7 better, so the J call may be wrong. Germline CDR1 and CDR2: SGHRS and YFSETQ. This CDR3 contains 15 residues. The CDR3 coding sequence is TGCGCCAGGGACAGGGGGCCTAGCTCCTACAATGAGCAGTACTTC. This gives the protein CARDRGPSSYNEQYF.

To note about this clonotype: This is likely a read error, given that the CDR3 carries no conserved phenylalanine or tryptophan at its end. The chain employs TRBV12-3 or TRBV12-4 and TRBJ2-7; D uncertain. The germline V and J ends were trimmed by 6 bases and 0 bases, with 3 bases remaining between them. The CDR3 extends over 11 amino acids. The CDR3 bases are TGTGCCAGCAGGAGCTCCTACGAGCAGTACTAC. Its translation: CASRSSYEQYY.

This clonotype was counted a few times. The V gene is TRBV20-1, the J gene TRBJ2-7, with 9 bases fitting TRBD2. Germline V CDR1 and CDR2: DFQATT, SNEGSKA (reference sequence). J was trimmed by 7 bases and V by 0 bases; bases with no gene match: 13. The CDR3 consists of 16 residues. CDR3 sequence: CSARDQSLAGNGEQYF. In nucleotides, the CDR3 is TGCAGTGCTAGAGATCAATCACTAGCGGGCAACGGTGAGCAGTACTTC.

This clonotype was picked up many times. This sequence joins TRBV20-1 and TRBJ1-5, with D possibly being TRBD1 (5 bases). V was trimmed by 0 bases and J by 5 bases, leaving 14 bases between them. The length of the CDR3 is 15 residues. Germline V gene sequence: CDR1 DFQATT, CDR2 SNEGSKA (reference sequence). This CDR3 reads CSARDWGGEDQPQHF. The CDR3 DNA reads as TGCAGTGCTAGAGATTGGGGAGGGGAGGATCAGCCCCAGCATTTT.

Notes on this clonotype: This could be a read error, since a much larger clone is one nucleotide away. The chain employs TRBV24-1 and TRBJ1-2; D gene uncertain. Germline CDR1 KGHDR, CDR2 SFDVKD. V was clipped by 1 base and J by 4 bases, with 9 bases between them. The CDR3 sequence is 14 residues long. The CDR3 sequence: CATSDFKMSYGYTF. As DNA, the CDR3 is TGTGCCACCAGTGATTTTAAGATGTCCTATGGCTACACCTTC.

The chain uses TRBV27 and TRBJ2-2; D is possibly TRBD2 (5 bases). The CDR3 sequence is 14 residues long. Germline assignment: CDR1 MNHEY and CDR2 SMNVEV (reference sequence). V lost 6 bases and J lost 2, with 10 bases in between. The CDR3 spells CASSIGSNTGELFF. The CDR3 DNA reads TGTGCCAGCAGCATAGGGAGTAACACCGGGGAGCTGTTTTTT.

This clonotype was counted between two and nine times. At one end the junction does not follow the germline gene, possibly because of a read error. The DNA of the CDR3 is TGTGCCTGCAGTTTATGGGCGGGGGGGTCAGAGACCCAGTACTTC. This codes for CACSLWAGGSETQYF. The chain is built from TRBV27 and TRBJ2-7; 9 bases agree with TRBD2. The tail of the sequence fits TRBJ2-5 better, so the J call may be wrong. CDR1 and CDR2 (germline): MNHEY, SMNVEV (reference sequence). This CDR3 has 15 residues.

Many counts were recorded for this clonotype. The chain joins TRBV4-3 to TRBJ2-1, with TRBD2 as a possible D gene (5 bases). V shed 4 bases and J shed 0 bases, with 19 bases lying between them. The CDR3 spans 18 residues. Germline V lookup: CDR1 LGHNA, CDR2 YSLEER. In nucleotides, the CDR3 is TGCGCCAGCAGCCCACCCCACGCGGGCGCTCGCTCCTACAATGAGCAGTTCTTC. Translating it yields CASSPPHAGARSYNEQFF.

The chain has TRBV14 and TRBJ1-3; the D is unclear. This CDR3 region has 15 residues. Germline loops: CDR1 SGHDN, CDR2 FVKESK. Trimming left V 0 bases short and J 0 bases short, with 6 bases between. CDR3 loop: CASSQERASGNTIYF. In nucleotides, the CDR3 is TGTGCCAGCAGCCAAGAAAGGGCCTCTGGAAACACCATATATTTT.

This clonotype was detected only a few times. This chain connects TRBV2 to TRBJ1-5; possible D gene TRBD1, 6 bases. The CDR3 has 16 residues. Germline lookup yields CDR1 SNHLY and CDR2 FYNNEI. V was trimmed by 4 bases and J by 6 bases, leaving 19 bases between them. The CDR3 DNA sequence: TGTGCCAGCAGTGGGGGGCCAGGGAGTTATGGTCAGCCCCAGCATTTT. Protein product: CASSGGPGSYGQPQHF. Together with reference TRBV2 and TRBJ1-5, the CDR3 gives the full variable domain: EPEVTQTPSHQVTQMGQEVILRCVPISNHLYFYWYRQILGQKVEFLVSFYNNEISEKSEIFDDQFSVERPDGSNFTLKIRSTKLEDSAMYFCASSGGPGSYGQPQHFGDGTRLSIL.

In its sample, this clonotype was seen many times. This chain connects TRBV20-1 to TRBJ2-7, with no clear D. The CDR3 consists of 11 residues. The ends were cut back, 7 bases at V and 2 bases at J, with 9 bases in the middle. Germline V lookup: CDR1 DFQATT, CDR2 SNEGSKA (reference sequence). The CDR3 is CSVHKTYEQYF. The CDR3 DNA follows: TGCAGTGTACACAAAACCTACGAGCAGTACTTC.